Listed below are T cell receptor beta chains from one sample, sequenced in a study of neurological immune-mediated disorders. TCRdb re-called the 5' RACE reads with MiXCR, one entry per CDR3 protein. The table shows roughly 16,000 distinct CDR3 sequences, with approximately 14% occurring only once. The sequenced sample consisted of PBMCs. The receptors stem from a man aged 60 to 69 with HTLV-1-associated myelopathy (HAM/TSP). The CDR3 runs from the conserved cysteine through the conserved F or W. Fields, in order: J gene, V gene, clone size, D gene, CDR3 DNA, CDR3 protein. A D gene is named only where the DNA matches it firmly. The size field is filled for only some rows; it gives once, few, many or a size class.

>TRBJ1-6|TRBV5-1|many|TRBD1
TGCGCCAGCAGCTCACAGGGGAATAATTCACCCCTCCACTTT
CASSSQGNNSPLHF
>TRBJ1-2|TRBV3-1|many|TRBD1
TGTGCCAGCAGCCAGCAGGGGGCCTATGGCTACACCTTC
CASSQQGAYGYTF
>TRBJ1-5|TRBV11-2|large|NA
TGTGCCAGCAGCTTAGATGGGGGAAGCAATCAGCCCCAGCATTTT
CASSLDGGSNQPQHF
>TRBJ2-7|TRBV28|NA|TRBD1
TGTGCCAGCCTATCGGGACAGGCAACCTACGAGCAGTACTTC
CASLSGQATYEQYF
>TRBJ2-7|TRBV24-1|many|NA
TGTGCCACCAGTGATGGGGCGGCGGGAAACTACGAGCAGTACTTC
CATSDGAAGNYEQYF
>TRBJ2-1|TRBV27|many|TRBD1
TGTGCCAGCAGTCTCCGCCTACAGGGGGTGGGGAATGAGCAGTTCTTC
CASSLRLQGVGNEQFF
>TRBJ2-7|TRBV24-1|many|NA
TGTGCCACCAGTGATTCCGGACAGCCATTGAAGCAGTACTTC
CATSDSGQPLKQYF
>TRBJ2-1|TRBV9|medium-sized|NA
TGTGCCAGCAGCGGGCGGGGGATATCCAGGGGGATCAATGAGCAGTTCTTC
CASSGRGISRGINEQFF
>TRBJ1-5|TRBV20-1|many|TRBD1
TGCAGTGCCCAGGCCGGGCAGGGGGGGCAGCCCCAGCATTTT
CSAQAGQGGQPQHF
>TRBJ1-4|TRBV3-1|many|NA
TGTGCCAGCAGCCAAGGGCGGGGAGCCGGAAAACTGTTTTTT
CASSQGRGAGKLFF
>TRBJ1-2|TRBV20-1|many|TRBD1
TGCAGTGCAGCCGGGCAGGGGGCTAACTATGGCTACACCTTC
CSAAGQGANYGYTF
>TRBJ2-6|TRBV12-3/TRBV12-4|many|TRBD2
TGTGCCAGCAGTTTCCGTGGACTAGCGGGTGACCTCTCTGGGGCCAACGTCCTGACTTTC
CASSFRGLAGDLSGANVLTF
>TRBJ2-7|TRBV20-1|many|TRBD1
TGCAGTGCTCCCGGTGGGACAGAAAGCTCCTACGAGCAGTACTTC
CSAPGGTESSYEQYF
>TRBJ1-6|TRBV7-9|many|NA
TGTGCCAGCAGCTCCCTAAGCCCCAATTCACCCCTCCACTTT
CASSSLSPNSPLHF
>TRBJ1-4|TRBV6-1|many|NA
TGTGCCAGCAGGGGCATTCCAACTAATGAAAAACTGTTTTTT
CASRGIPTNEKLFF
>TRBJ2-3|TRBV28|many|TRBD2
TGTGCCAGCAGTTTGGCTAGCGGGGGGGCGAATACGCAGTATTTT
CASSLASGGANTQYF
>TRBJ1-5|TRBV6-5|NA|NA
TGTGCCAGCAGTTTCAGACCGCCGGCGGGCAATCAGCCCCAGCATTTT
CASSFRPPAGNQPQHF
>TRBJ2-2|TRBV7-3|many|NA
TGTGCCAGCAGCGCCGGGGGTGCCGGGGAGCTGTTTTTT
CASSAGGAGELFF
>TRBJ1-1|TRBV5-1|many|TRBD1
TGCGCCAGCAGCCCCTGGACAGGGGGGACTGAAGCTTTCTTT
CASSPWTGGTEAFF
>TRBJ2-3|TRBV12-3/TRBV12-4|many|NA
TGTGCCAGCGGTAACTCGGGGCAAAGCACAGATACGCAGTATTTT
CASGNSGQSTDTQYF
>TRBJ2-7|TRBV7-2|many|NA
TGTGCCAGCGGCTCGGGCAGGGGTTACGAGCAGTACTTC
CASGSGRGYEQYF
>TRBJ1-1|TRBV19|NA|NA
TGTGCCAGTAGTTGGAGGGGCTTGAACACTGAAGCTTTCTTT
CASSWRGLNTEAFF
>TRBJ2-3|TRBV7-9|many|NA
TGTGCCAGCAGAAGGGACGCGACAGATACGCAGTATTTT
CASRRDATDTQYF
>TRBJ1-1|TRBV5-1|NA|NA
TGCGCCAGCAGCCGGGTACAGACCGCGGGTGATTCTGGAGCTTTCTTT
CASSRVQTAGDSGAFF
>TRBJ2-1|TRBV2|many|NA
TGTGCCAGTAGTTGGGGCGTATACAATGAGCAGTTCTTC
CASSWGVYNEQFF
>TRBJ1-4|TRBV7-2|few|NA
TGTGCCAGCAGCCCAGAGGACATGGGGCGGGAAAAACTGTTTTTT
CASSPEDMGREKLFF
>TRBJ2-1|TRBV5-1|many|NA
TGCGCCAGCAGCTTTGAGAGGGGGAGCTCCTACAATGAGCAGTTCTTC
CASSFERGSSYNEQFF
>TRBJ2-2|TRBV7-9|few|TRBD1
TGTGCCAGCAGCTTGGACAGGGCAGCCCCCGGGGAGCTGTTTTTT
CASSLDRAAPGELFF
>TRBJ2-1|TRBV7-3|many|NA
TGTGCCAGCAGCTTAGGGACCGACGGGTTTGAGCAGTTCTTC
CASSLGTDGFEQFF
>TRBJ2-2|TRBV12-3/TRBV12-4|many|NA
TGTGCCAGCAGCCGCCGGGCCGCCGGGGAGCTGTTTTTT
CASSRRAAGELFF
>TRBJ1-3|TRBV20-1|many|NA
TGCAGTGCTAGCGATATACTACAGGGCTCTGGAAACACCATATATTTT
CSASDILQGSGNTIYF
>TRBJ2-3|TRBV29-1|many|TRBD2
TGCAGCGTTGGGCGCAGCGGGGGTGGGCATACGCAGTATTTT
CSVGRSGGGHTQYF
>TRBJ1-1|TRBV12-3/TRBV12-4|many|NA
TGTGCCAGCACTTATAGCGGGACTTCTGAAGCTTTCTTT
CASTYSGTSEAFF
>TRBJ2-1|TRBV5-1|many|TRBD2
TGCGCCAGCAGCTTGGCCGGACTAGCGGGGGTCCGGAATGAGCAGTTCTTC
CASSLAGLAGVRNEQFF
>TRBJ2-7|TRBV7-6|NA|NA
TGTGCCAGCATTCCTCGGAGGGATCCTCACTACGAGCAGTACTTC
CASIPRRDPHYEQYF
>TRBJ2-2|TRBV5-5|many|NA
TGTGCCAGCAGCCCGTCAGGGACCGGGGAGCTGTTTTTT
CASSPSGTGELFF
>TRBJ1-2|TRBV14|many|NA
TGTGCCAGCAGCCAAGACTCGACAGGAAGTTTCTATGGCTACACCTTC
CASSQDSTGSFYGYTF
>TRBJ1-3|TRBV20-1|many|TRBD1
TGCAGTGCTATACAGGGGGCGAGGGGAAACACCATATATTTT
CSAIQGARGNTIYF
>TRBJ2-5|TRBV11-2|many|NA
TGTGCCAGCAGCCGGGACGGGGGTGCGGAGACCCAGTACTTC
CASSRDGGAETQYF
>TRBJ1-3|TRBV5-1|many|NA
TGCGCCAGCAGCCAGGGTTTCTCTGGAAACACCATATATTTT
CASSQGFSGNTIYF
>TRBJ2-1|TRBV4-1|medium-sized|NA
TGCGCCAGCAGCCTATGGGACATCCCCACCCCACAATACAATGAGCAGTTCTTC
CASSLWDIPTPQYNEQFF
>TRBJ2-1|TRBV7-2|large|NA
TGTGCCAGCAGCTCCCGGGACAAAAATTACAATGAGCAGTTCTTC
CASSSRDKNYNEQFF
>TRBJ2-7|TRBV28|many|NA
TGTGCCAGCAGTTTCACAGGGGGGGACTACGAGCAGTACTTC
CASSFTGGDYEQYF
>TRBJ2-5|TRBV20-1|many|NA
TGCAGTGCTAGAGATCTATACCCGGTGGGTAGCGCGAAGCAAGAGACCCAGTACTTC
CSARDLYPVGSAKQETQYF
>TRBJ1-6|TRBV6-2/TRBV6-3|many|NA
TGTGCCAGCGCAAAGGGGACAAGTAATTCACCCCTCCACTTT
CASAKGTSNSPLHF
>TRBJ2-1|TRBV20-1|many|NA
TGCAGTGCTAGAGGGTTCTTGGGGGGCATTTCCTACAATGAGCAGTTCTTC
CSARGFLGGISYNEQFF
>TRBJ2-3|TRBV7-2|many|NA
TGTGCCAGCAGCTTACAGGGTGACGGCCGGGGAAATACGCAGTATTTT
CASSLQGDGRGNTQYF
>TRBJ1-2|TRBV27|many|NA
TGTGCCAGCAGTTCCGGGGGGATCTATGGCTACACCTTC
CASSSGGIYGYTF
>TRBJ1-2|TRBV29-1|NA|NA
TGCAGCGTTGGGCGGGATGGCGGCTACACCTTC
CSVGRDGGYTF
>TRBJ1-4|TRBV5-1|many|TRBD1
TGCGCCAGCAGCTTGGCACCGGGACAGGGGGCGAGTGAAAAACTGTTTTTT
CASSLAPGQGASEKLFF
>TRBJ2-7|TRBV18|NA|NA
TGTGCCAGCTCACCACCGATCGACGGACGTTCCTACGAGCAGTACTTC
CASSPPIDGRSYEQYF
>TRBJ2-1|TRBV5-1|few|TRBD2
TGCGCCAGCTCGCGGGGGGGGTCGAACAATGAGCAGTTCTTC
CASSRGGSNNEQFF
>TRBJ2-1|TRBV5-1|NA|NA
TGCGCCAGCTGCCTGGGGCAGAACAATGAGCAGTTCTTC
CASCLGQNNEQFF
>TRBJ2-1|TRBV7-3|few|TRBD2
TGTGCCAGCAGCTTAGGCGGGGGGGGCTCCTACAATGAGCAGTTCTTC
CASSLGGGGSYNEQFF
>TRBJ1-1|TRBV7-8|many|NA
TGTGCCAGCAGCGGGACGGCCATGAGGGAGAGCACTGAAGCTTTCTTT
CASSGTAMRESTEAFF
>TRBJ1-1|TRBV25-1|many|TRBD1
TGTGCCAGCAGTGCTTTCGGACAGGGCCGCACTGAAGCTTTCTTT
CASSAFGQGRTEAFF
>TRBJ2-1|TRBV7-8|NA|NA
TGTGCCAGCAGCCCCGGTCGGGCGGGTCTAACCTACAATGATCAGTTCTTC
CASSPGRAGLTYNDQFF